This T cell receptor beta chain was profiled in a study of T cell repertoires in cytomegalovirus infection. Study in general: CMV infection plus the matching HLA type was flagged by public TCR beta signatures.

TCRdb re-analysed the reads in MiXCR, keeping a single row per CDR3 protein. The sample records some 120,000 distinct CDR3 sequences, 10% being singletons. Trimming stripped 1 base from V and 4 bases from J, with 12 bases between. CDR3 size: 15 residues. Germline CDR1 is LGHNA and CDR2 is YSLEER. General study results and limits: In two of eight donors, the top clonotype was HLA-C-restricted CMV-specific. Cumulative frequency (of public TCR beta family members) identified carriers of CMV plus the relevant HLA.

Concerning this clonotype: The antigen is not known.

This rearrangement joins TRBV4-3 to TRBJ2-3, with D unresolved. The material sequenced was PBMCs, sequenced either directly or after in vitro stimulation (not recorded which). The receptor's source is a human donor in good health (CMV status not recorded). Some clones in this sample may be carry-over from other donors' samples. The CDR3 region is CASSQAGVQADTQYF. The DNA for the CDR3 is TGCGCCAGCAGCCAAGCCGGTGTTCAGGCAGATACGCAGTATTTT.